Below, 2 T cell receptor beta chains from the same sample are listed, as sequenced in a study of shared clonotypes between healthy human individuals. Libraries were prepared by immunoSEQ multiplex PCR; TCRdb keeps only in-frame clonotypes and omits some of them. This sample has under 600,000 clones, with roughly four fifths found just once. Source material: PBMCs. Every receptor here comes from a woman in her forties in good health. Some clones in this sample may be carry-over from other donors' samples.

This clone was seen once. The V call is TRBV28, the J call TRBJ2-7, with D perhaps assigned TRBD1 or TRBD2 (5 bases each). V was shortened by 5 bases and J by 3 bases, with 23 bases between the two germline ends. The CDR3 has 17 residues. Germline CDR1 MDHEN, CDR2 SYDVKM. CDR3 sequence (DNA): TGTGCCAGCAGTCAATACTCCCTGGGAAGGGGACGCTACGAGCAGTACTTC. Its protein product is CASSQYSLGRGRYEQYF.

The chain carries TRBV7-9 and TRBJ1-2, with D unresolved. V dropped 1 base and J dropped 7 bases, with 10 bases sitting between them. The CDR3 has 13 residues. CDR1 and CDR2 from the germline V gene are SEHNR and FQNEAQ (reference sequence). CDR3 sequence (DNA): TGTGCCAGCAGCTTAGGGACCTTGACTGGCTACACCTTC. This encodes CASSLGTLTGYTF.